The present entry profiles one T cell receptor beta chain with its context. Antigen unknown. Trimming cost V 5 bases and J 14 bases, with 16 bases left between them. CDR3 length equals 13 residues. The germline CDR1 and CDR2 sequences are SGHTA and FQGNSA. This entry comes from a study of blood T cells in healthy people across ages. Combining a sample-barcoded 5' primer with a J-beta primer mix, a second PCR ran for roughly 6 to 11 cycles. TCRdb reanalysed the 5' RACE reads using MiXCR and keeps one entry per CDR3 protein. The sample lists 1,800,000 or so distinct CDR3 sequences, about two fifths seen once, with 20% to 25% in the top ten. Findings and limits, study-wide: Naive and antigen-experienced cells were not separated, limiting conclusive comparison. CMV status of donors was not determined, possibly confounding expanded clonotype changes.

This clonotype was sampled from a human donor in good health. The chain employs TRBV7-2 and TRBJ1-6; D is unclear. Sequencing used blood. The CDR3 loop is CASSQYTAITLHF. In nucleotides, the CDR3 is TGTGCCAGCAGCCAATACACCGCAATAACCCTCCACTTT.